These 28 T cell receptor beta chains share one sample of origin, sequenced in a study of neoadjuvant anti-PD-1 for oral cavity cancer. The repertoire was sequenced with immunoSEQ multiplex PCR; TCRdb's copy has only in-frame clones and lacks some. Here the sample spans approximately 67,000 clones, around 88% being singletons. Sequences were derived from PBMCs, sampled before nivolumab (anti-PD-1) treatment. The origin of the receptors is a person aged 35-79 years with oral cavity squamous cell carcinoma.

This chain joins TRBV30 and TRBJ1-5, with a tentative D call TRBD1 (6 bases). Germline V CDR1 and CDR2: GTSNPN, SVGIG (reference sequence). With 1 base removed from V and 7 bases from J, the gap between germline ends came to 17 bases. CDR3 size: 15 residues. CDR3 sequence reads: CAWSAGVGSGQPQHF. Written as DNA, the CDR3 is TGTGCCTGGAGTGCAGGGGTCGGGTCGGGACAGCCCCAGCATTTT.

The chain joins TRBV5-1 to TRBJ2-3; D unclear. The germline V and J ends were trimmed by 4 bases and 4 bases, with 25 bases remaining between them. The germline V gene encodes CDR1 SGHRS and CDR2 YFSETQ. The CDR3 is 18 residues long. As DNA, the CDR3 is TGCGCCAGCAGCCTCCTCTCATGGCAGGCCCAGGATGCAGATACGCAGTATTTT. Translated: CASSLLSWQAQDADTQYF.

The DNA of the CDR3 is TGTGCCAGCGGTCCGAGCGGGACAGATACGCAGTATTTT. It specifies CASGPSGTDTQYF. The gene calls are TRBV5-6 and TRBJ2-3; D might be TRBD2 (6 bases). The CDR3 sequence is 13 residues long. The germline V and J ends were trimmed by 7 bases and 3 bases, with 12 bases remaining between them. Germline CDR1 and CDR2: SGHDT and YYEEEE.

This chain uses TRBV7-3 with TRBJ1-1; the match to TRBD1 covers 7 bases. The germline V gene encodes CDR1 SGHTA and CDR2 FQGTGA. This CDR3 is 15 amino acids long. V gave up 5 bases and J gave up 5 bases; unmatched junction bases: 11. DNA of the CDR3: TGTGCCAGCAGCCCCCGACAGGGAGCGTGGACTGAAGCTTTCTTT. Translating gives CASSPRQGAWTEAFF.

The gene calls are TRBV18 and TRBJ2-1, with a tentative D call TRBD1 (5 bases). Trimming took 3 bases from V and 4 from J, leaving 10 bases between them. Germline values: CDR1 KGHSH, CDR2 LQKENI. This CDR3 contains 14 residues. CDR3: CASSPSQGYNEQFF. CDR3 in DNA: TGTGCCAGCTCACCCTCGCAGGGATACAATGAGCAGTTCTTC.

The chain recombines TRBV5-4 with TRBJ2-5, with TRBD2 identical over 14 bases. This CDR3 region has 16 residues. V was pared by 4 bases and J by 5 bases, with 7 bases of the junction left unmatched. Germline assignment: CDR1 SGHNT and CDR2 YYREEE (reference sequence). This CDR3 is CASSQTSGGAMETQYF. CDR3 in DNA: TGTGCCAGCAGCCAGACTAGCGGGGGGGCCATGGAGACCCAGTACTTC.

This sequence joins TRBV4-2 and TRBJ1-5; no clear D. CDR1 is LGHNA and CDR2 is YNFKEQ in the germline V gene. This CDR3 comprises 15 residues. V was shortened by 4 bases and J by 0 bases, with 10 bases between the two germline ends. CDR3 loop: CASSPHSNSNQPQHF. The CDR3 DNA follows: TGTGCCAGCAGCCCCCATTCGAATAGCAATCAGCCCCAGCATTTT.

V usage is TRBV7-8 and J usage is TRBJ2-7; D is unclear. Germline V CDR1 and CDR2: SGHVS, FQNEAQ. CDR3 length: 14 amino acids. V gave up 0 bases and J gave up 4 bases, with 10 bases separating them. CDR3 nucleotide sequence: TGTGCCAGCAGCTTAGCGATGGCTACTTACGAGCAGTACTTC. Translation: CASSLAMATYEQYF.

CDR3 residues: CASSLARLADYPRNEQFF. The CDR3 DNA follows: TGTGCCAGCAGCTTAGCTAGGTTAGCGGATTACCCCAGGAATGAGCAGTTCTTC. The gene calls are TRBV7-8 and TRBJ2-1; possibly TRBD2 for D (6 bases). Germline assignment: CDR1 SGHVS and CDR2 FQNEAQ. V was cut by 0 bases and J by 7 bases, with 22 bases left in between. The CDR3 runs 18 residues.

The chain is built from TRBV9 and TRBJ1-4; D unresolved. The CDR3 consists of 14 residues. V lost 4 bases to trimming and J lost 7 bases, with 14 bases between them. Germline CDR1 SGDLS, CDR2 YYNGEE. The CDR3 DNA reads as TGTGCCAGCAGCCCAGGACCTACGGGTGAAAAACTGTTTTTT. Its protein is CASSPGPTGEKLFF.

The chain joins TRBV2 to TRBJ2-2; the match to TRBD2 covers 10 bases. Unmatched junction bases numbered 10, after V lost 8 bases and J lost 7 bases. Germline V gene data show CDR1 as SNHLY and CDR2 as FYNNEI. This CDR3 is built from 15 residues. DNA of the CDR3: TGTGCCAGCCGGGCGGCTAGCGGGAGTGTCGGGGAGCTGTTTTTT. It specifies CASRAASGSVGELFF.

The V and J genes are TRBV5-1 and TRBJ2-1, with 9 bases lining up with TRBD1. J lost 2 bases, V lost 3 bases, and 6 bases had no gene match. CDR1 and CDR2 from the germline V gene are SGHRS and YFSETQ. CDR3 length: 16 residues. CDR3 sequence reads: CASSSGGTGTYNEQFF. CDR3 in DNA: TGCGCCAGCAGCTCTGGAGGGACAGGGACCTACAATGAGCAGTTCTTC.

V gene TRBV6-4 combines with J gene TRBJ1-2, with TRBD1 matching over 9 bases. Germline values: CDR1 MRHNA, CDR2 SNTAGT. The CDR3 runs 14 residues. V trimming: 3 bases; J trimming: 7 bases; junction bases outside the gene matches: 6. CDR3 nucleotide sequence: TGTGCCAGCAGTGAATACAGGGGGCAGGGTGGCTACACCTTC. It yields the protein CASSEYRGQGGYTF.

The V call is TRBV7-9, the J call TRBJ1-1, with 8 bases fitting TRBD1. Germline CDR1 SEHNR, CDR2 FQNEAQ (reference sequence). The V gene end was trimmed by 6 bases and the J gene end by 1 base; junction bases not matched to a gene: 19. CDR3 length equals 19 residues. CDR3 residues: CASRPTIRGLAAANTEAFF. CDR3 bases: TGTGCCAGCAGGCCAACCATCAGGGGGCTCGCCGCCGCGAACACTGAAGCTTTCTTT.

The DNA of the CDR3 is TGTGCCAGCAGTGGGAGAGCGGGGGGCCCATACAATGAGCAGTTCTTC. Protein product: CASSGRAGGPYNEQFF. V usage is TRBV27 and J usage is TRBJ2-1; 9 bases align to TRBD2. Germline CDR1 is MNHEY and CDR2 is SMNVEV (reference sequence). The J segment lost 4 bases and the V segment lost 5 bases, leaving 9 bases of the junction unmatched. This CDR3 contains 16 residues.

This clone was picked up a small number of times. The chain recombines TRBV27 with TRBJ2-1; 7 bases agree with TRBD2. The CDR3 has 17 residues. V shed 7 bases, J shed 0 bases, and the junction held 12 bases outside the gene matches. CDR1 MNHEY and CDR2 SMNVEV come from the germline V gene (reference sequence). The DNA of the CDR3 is TGTGCCAGCACAGTGGGGGGGACCATCTCCTCCTACAATGAGCAGTTCTTC. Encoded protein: CASTVGGTISSYNEQFF.

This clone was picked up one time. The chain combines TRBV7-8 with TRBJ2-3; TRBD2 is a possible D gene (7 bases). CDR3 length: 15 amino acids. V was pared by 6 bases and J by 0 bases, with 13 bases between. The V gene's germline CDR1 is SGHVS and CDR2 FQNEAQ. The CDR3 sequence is CASRRRGGSTDTQYF. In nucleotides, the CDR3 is TGTGCCAGCAGAAGGAGGGGGGGAAGCACAGATACGCAGTATTTT.

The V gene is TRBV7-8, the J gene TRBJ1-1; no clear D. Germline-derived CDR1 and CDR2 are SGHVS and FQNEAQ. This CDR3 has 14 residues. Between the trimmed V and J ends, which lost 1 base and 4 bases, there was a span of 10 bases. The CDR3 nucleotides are TGTGCCAGCAGCTTAGGCAGAATCTCCACTGAAGCTTTCTTT. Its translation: CASSLGRISTEAFF.

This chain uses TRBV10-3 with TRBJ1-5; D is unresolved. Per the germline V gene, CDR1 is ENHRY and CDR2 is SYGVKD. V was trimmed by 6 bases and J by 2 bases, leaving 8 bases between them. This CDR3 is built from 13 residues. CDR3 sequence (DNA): TGTGCCATCAGGGGAGACGGCAATCAGCCCCAGCATTTT. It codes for CAIRGDGNQPQHF.

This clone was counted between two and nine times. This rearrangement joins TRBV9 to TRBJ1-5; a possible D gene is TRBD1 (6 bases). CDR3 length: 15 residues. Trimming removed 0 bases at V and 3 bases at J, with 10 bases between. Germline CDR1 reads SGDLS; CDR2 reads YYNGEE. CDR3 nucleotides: TGTGCCAGCAGCGTAGGGGGGCAGCTCAATCAGCCCCAGCATTTT. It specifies CASSVGGQLNQPQHF.

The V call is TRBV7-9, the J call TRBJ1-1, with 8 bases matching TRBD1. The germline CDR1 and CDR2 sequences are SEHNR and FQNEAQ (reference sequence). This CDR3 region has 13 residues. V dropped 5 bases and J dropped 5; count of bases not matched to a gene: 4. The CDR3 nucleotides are TGTGCCAGCAGCCGGACAGGGTTGACTGAAGCTTTCTTT. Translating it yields CASSRTGLTEAFF.

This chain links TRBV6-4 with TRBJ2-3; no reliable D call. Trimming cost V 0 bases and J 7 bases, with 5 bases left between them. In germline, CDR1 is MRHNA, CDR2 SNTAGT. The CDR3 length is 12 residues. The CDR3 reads CASSDSGYTQYF. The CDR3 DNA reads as TGTGCCAGCAGTGACTCGGGGTATACGCAGTATTTT.

The CDR3 bases are TGTGCCAGCAGTTTTAAGGGCTCGGTCGGGGAGCTGTTTTTT. Its protein product is CASSFKGSVGELFF. The rearrangement joins TRBV27 to TRBJ2-2, with D unclear. The CDR3 loop spans 14 amino acids. CDR1 MNHEY and CDR2 SMNVEV come from the germline V gene (reference sequence). With 3 bases removed from V and 7 bases from J, the gap between germline ends came to 12 bases.

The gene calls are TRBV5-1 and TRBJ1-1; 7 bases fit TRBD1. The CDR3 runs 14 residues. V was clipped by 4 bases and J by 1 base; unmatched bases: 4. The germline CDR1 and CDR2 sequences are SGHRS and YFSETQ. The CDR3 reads CASSRRQGNTEAFF. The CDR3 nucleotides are TGCGCCAGCAGCCGTCGACAGGGGAACACTGAAGCTTTCTTT.

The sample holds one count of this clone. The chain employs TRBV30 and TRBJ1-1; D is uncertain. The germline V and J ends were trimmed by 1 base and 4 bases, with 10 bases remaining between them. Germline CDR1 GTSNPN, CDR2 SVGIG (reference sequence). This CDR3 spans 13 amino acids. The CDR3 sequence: CAWSASRGTEAFF. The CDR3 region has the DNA TGTGCCTGGAGTGCCAGCCGGGGCACTGAAGCTTTCTTT.

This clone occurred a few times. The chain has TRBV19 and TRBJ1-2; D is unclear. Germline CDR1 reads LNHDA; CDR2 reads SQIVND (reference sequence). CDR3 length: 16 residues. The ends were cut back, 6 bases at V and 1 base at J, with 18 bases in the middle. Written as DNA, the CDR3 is TGTGCCAGTAGCAAACCTAGGACTTTAAGTAACTATGGCTACACCTTC. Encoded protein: CASSKPRTLSNYGYTF.

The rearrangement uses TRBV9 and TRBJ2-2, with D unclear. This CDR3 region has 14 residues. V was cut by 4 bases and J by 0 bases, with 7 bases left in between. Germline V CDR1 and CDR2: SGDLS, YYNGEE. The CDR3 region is CASSKVANTGELFF. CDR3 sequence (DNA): TGTGCCAGCAGCAAGGTCGCGAACACCGGGGAGCTGTTTTTT.

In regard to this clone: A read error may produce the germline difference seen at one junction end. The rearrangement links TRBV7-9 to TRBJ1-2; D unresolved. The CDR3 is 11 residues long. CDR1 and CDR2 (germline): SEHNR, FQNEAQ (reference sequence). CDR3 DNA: TGTGCCAGCAGTTTAGCTGGTGGCTACACCTTC. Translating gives CASSLAGGYTF. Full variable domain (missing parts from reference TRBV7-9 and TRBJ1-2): DTGVSQNPRHKITKRGQNVTFRCDPISEHNRLYWYRQTLGQGPEFLTYFQNEAQLEKSRLLSDRFSAERPKGSFSTLEIQRTEQGDSAMYLCASSLAGGYTFGSGTRLTVV.